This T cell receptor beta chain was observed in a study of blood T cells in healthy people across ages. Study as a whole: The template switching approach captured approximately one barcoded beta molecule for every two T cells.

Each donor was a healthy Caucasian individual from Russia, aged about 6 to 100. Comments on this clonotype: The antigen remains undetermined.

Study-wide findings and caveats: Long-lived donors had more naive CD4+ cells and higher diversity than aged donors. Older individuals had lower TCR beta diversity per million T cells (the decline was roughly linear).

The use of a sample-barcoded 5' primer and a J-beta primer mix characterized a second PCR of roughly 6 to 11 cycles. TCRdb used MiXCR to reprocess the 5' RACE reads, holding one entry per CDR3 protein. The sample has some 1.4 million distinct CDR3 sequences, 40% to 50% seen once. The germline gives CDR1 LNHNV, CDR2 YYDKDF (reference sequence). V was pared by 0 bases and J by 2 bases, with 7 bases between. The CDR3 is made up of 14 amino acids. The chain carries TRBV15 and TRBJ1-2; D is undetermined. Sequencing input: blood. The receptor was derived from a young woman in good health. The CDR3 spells CATSRDRENYGYTF. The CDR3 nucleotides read TGTGCCACCAGCAGAGATAGGGAGAACTATGGCTACACCTTC. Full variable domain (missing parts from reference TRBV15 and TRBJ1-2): DAMVIQNPRYQVTQFGKPVTLSCSQTLNHNVMYWYQQKSSQAPKLLFHYYDKDFNNEADTPDNFQSRRPNTSFCFLDIRSPGLGDTAMYLCATSRDRENYGYTFGSGTRLTVV.